What follows is one TCR beta chain and its context. Antigen unknown. Patients had received no treatment of any kind before thyroid surgery. The data originate from a study of metastatic and nonmetastatic thyroid tumors. Overall study context: Repertoires from malignant and benign thyroid patients were compared across blood and tumor or nodule tissue. The study, taken as a whole, reports: Benign nodules reportedly had significantly lower TCR beta diversity than malignant thyroid tumors in blood and tumor.

Per the original methods: Differences in CDR3 between clinicopathological groups were drawn on to build a classifier intended to discriminate distant-metastatic papillary thyroid cancer patients. TCRdb re-called clones from the PCR reads using MiXCR. The V and J calls reflect TCRdb's pipeline rather than the authors' work. The sample holds 50,000 or so clones; less than 25% are singletons and the top ten take approximately 3.6%. The CDR3 is 16 residues long. The V gene's germline CDR1 is SGHTA and CDR2 FQGTGA. Trimming took 2 bases from V and 5 from J, leaving 18 bases between them. The sequenced sample was blood. V usage is TRBV7-3 and J usage is TRBJ1-1; TRBD1 might be the D (6 bases). The sequence was obtained from a male donor with papillary thyroid cancer or a benign thyroid nodule (not recorded which). Some clones in this sample may be carry-over from other donors' samples. DNA of the CDR3: TGTGCCAGCAGCTTAGAGGGGGTCAGGGGTCATACTGAAGCTTTCTTT. As protein: CASSLEGVRGHTEAFF.